The 32 T cell receptor beta chains reported below all come from one sample, sequenced in a study of patients and donors after allogeneic stem cell transplantation. TCRdb re-called the RT-PCR reads with MiXCR, one entry per CDR3 protein. The table records about 210,000 distinct CDR3 sequences, about 38% of them present only once. The source material was blood, either unsorted or a sorted T cell fraction (not recorded which). Every receptor here comes from a human donor who was either an allogeneic HSCT recipient or a stem cell or donor lymphocyte infusion donor (not recorded which). It is not recorded whose cells these are; they may come from a transplant donor.

Only a few counts were recorded for this clonotype. V and J are TRBV9 and TRBJ2-7; TRBD1 aligns across 9 bases. The CDR3 is made up of 14 amino acids. After removal of 2 bases from V and 2 bases from J, the junction contained 2 bases not matched to a gene. Germline lookup yields CDR1 SGDLS and CDR2 YYNGEE. DNA of the CDR3: TGTGCCAGCAGCGTGACAGGGGGGCCCTACGAGCAGTACTTC. Its translation is CASSVTGGPYEQYF.

The CDR3: CASSQEAGVSNQPQHF. The CDR3 DNA is TGTGCCAGCAGCCAAGAGGCAGGGGTTAGCAATCAGCCCCAGCATTTT. V and J are TRBV4-2 and TRBJ1-5, with D possibly matching TRBD1 (6 bases). V was clipped by 0 bases and J by 0 bases, with 9 bases between them. The CDR3 spans 16 residues. CDR1 LGHNA and CDR2 YNFKEQ come from the germline V gene.

The sample holds a few counts of this clonotype. The chain is built from TRBV12-3 or TRBV12-4 and TRBJ1-5, with D possibly being TRBD1 (5 bases). Trimming cost V 3 bases and J 6 bases, with 15 bases left between them. This CDR3 region has 15 residues. The CDR3 nucleotides read TGTGCCAGCAGTTTTCTCCGGGGCGGAGGTCAGCCCCAGCATTTT. As protein: CASSFLRGGGQPQHF.

This chain joins TRBV27 and TRBJ2-5, with TRBD2 matching 10 bases. Looked up from germline, CDR1 is MNHEY and CDR2 is SMNVEV (reference sequence). The CDR3 loop spans 16 amino acids. V lost 3 bases and J lost 6; bases outside the gene matches: 10. The CDR3 sequence: CASSFLDSGGRKTQYF. The CDR3 nucleotides are TGTGCCAGCAGTTTCTTAGATAGCGGGGGGCGGAAGACCCAGTACTTC.

The gene calls are TRBV5-1 and TRBJ1-2; D gene uncertain. The CDR3 loop spans 13 amino acids. V lost 0 bases and J 6 bases, leaving 9 bases between the germline ends. Germline V gives CDR1 SGHRS, CDR2 YFSETQ. The CDR3 coding sequence is TGCGCCAGCAGCTTGGGGATCGGGAATGGCTACACCTTC. This gives the protein CASSLGIGNGYTF.

V is TRBV5-6 and J is TRBJ2-5; D is ambiguous. CDR1 is SGHDT and CDR2 is YYEEEE in the germline V gene. V was shortened by 3 bases and J by 1 base, with 13 bases between the two germline ends. The CDR3 covers 15 residues. The chain's CDR3 is CASSWSTRFQETQYF. CDR3 bases: TGTGCCAGCAGCTGGTCGACGCGATTCCAAGAGACCCAGTACTTC.

The table lists this clonotype with a few counts. This chain joins TRBV20-1 and TRBJ1-5; 7 bases agree with TRBD1. Per germline, CDR1 DFQATT and CDR2 SNEGSKA (reference sequence). CDR3 size: 15 residues. The trim removed 6 bases at V and 3 bases at J, leaving 11 bases unmatched. CDR3 DNA sequence: TGCAGTGCAGAGGGAGGGACAGTGCTCAATCAGCCCCAGCATTTT. Residues: CSAEGGTVLNQPQHF.

CDR3 in DNA: TGTGCCAGCAGTTTCAGGCAGGGGGCAGAAAAACTGTTTTTT. Translation: CASSFRQGAEKLFF. The chain carries TRBV12-3 or TRBV12-4 and TRBJ1-4; 8 nucleotides align to TRBD1. With 3 bases clipped from V and 8 bases from J, the junction kept 5 bases outside the gene matches. This CDR3 comprises 14 residues.

Comments on this clonotype: The CDR3 end shows no conserved phenylalanine or tryptophan, and so a read error is likely. The chain is built from TRBV5-1 and TRBJ1-1, with D tentatively TRBD1 (6 bases). The CDR3 is 15 residues long. CDR1 and CDR2 (germline): SGHRS, YFSETQ. Deletions cut 0 bases from V and 1 base from J, with 10 bases between. This CDR3 reads CASSLVGGANTEAFL. In DNA, the CDR3 is TGCGCCAGCAGCTTGGTCGGGGGCGCGAACACTGAAGCTTTCTTG.

V gene TRBV5-1 combines with J gene TRBJ1-3, with D possibly matching TRBD1 (5 bases). V was trimmed by 3 bases and J by 8 bases, leaving 9 bases between them. CDR3 length: 12 residues. Germline values: CDR1 SGHRS, CDR2 YFSETQ. CDR3 sequence reads: CASSSQGDTIYF. The CDR3 coding sequence is TGCGCCAGCAGCTCCCAGGGAGACACCATATATTTT.

V is TRBV6-6 and J is TRBJ2-7; TRBD1 agrees at 9 bases. The CDR3 extends over 17 amino acids. V was pared by 0 bases and J by 7 bases, with 13 bases of the junction left unmatched. Per the germline V gene, CDR1 is MNHNY and CDR2 is SVGAGI (reference sequence). The CDR3 nucleotides are TGTGCCAGCAGTTACTCGAACCCGGGACAGGGACCTTTGGAGCAGTACTTC. Its protein is CASSYSNPGQGPLEQYF.

Details on this clonotype: One end of the junction varies from germline; a read error may be responsible. The gene calls are TRBV7-3 and TRBJ1-1, with a weak D call TRBD1 (5 bases). The CDR3 contains 14 residues. Germline V CDR1 and CDR2: SGHTA, FQGTGA. For the CDR3, the DNA is TGTGCCAGCAGCGTAACCGGGGGGAACACTGAAGCTTTCTTT. This sequence encodes CASSVTGGNTEAFF.

The count of this clonotype is one. The chain combines TRBV2 with TRBJ2-7; D is uncertain. V lost 2 bases, J lost 3 bases, and 5 bases lay in between. CDR1 and CDR2 from the germline V gene are SNHLY and FYNNEI. The CDR3 covers 12 residues. CDR3 sequence: CASSERRYEQYF. The CDR3 region has the DNA TGTGCCAGCAGTGAAAGACGCTACGAGCAGTACTTC.

The gene calls are TRBV28 and TRBJ1-3; no definite D call. V dropped 5 bases and J dropped 0 bases, with 14 bases sitting between them. CDR3 length: 16 residues. CDR1 and CDR2 (germline): MDHEN, SYDVKM. The CDR3 here is CASSHAGSSSGNTIYF. The CDR3 DNA sequence: TGTGCCAGCAGTCATGCGGGGTCGAGCTCTGGAAACACCATATATTTT.

The chain carries TRBV7-6 and TRBJ2-1, with no clear D. Germline V CDR1 and CDR2: SGHVS, FNYEAQ. V was trimmed by 4 bases and J by 5 bases, leaving 9 bases between them. CDR3 length equals 13 residues. CDR3 in DNA: TGTGCCAGCAGCTACGGAAATAACAATGAGCAGTTCTTC. It is translated as CASSYGNNNEQFF. The full variable domain, completed using reference TRBV7-6 and TRBJ2-1, is GAGVSQSPRYKVTKRGQDVALRCDPISGHVSLYWYRQALGQGPEFLTYFNYEAQQDKSGLPNDRFSAERPEGSISTLTIQRTEQRDSAMYRCASSYGNNNEQFFGPGTRLTVL.

This clonotype was found once. The J gene is TRBJ2-5, the V gene TRBV30, with D unresolved. This CDR3 region has 13 residues. Trimming removed 0 bases at V and 2 bases at J, with 7 bases between. Germline V gene sequence: CDR1 GTSNPN, CDR2 SVGIG (reference sequence). CDR3 loop: CAWSVRLQETQYF. In DNA, the CDR3 is TGTGCCTGGAGTGTAAGACTTCAAGAGACCCAGTACTTC.

This clonotype was recorded once. The genes are TRBV12-3 or TRBV12-4 and TRBJ2-1, with D hard to call. V lost 3 bases and J 3 bases, leaving 12 bases between the germline ends. This CDR3 region has 15 residues. CDR3 sequence reads: CASSFQRFFYNEQFF. CDR3 sequence (DNA): TGTGCCAGCAGTTTCCAACGGTTCTTCTACAATGAGCAGTTCTTC.

V usage is TRBV11-2 and J usage is TRBJ2-2; D remains ambiguous. Germline CDR1 SGHAT, CDR2 FQNNGV. The V end was cut by 7 bases, the J end by 1 base, with 4 bases between. This CDR3 has 12 residues. Here the CDR3 DNA reads TGTGCCAGCAACCGGAACACCGGGGAGCTGTTTTTT. As protein: CASNRNTGELFF. Looking up the rest from reference TRBV11-2 and TRBJ2-2 gives the full variable domain: EAGVAQSPRYKIIEKRQSVAFWCNPISGHATLYWYQQILGQGPKLLIQFQNNGVVDDSQLPKDRFSAERLKGVDSTLKIQPAKLEDSAVYLCASNRNTGELFFGEGSRLTVL.

The V gene is TRBV18, the J gene TRBJ1-2; perhaps TRBD1 as D (5 bases). V was trimmed by 5 bases and J by 4 bases, leaving 11 bases between them. This CDR3 is built from 13 residues. CDR1 and CDR2 from the germline V gene are KGHSH and LQKENI. CDR3 sequence reads: CASSSDGAYGYTF. The CDR3 DNA reads TGTGCCAGCTCATCGGACGGGGCCTATGGCTACACCTTC. Looking up the rest from reference TRBV18 and TRBJ1-2 gives the full variable domain: NAGVMQNPRHLVRRRGQEARLRCSPMKGHSHVYWYRQLPEEGLKFMVYLQKENIIDESGMPKERFSAEFPKEGPSILRIQQVVRGDSAAYFCASSSDGAYGYTFGSGTRLTVV.

V gene TRBV28 combines with J gene TRBJ1-1; 7 bases are a match to TRBD1. The CDR3 contains 15 residues. Germline loops: CDR1 MDHEN, CDR2 SYDVKM. With 3 bases clipped from V and 10 bases from J, the junction kept 14 bases outside the gene matches. CDR3 coding DNA: TGTGCCAGCAGTTTCCACCACCCCTTGACAGGGAGAGCTTTCTTT. This translates into CASSFHHPLTGRAFF. Together with reference TRBV28 and TRBJ1-1, the CDR3 gives the full variable domain: DVKVTQSSRYLVKRTGEKVFLECVQDMDHENMFWYRQDPGLGLRLIYFSYDVKMKEKGDIPEGYSVSREKKERFSLILESASTNQTSMYLCASSFHHPLTGRAFFGQGTRLTVV.

This clonotype showed up many times. The rearrangement links TRBV3-1 to TRBJ1-6; D possibly corresponds to TRBD1 (5 bases). The germline V gene has CDR1 LGHDT and CDR2 YNNKEL (reference sequence). Trimming removed 0 bases from V and 6 bases from J, with 9 bases in between. The CDR3 totals 15 residues. The CDR3 region is CASSQDWGLNSPLHF. The CDR3 DNA reads TGTGCCAGCAGCCAAGATTGGGGACTTAATTCACCCCTCCACTTT.

V usage is TRBV7-9 and J usage is TRBJ2-5; the D gene could be TRBD1 or TRBD2 (5 bases each). There are 14 residues in the CDR3. V lost 4 bases, J lost 5 bases, and 14 bases lay in between. Germline CDR1 is SEHNR and CDR2 is FQNEAQ (reference sequence). The CDR3 DNA sequence: TGTGCCAGCAGCTGGGACGGGCTGGTGGAGACCCAGTACTTC. The encoded protein is CASSWDGLVETQYF.

The genes are TRBV28 and TRBJ1-4; TRBD1 might be the D (5 bases). V shed 8 bases and J shed 4 bases, with 14 bases lying between them. Germline V gene data show CDR1 as MDHEN and CDR2 as SYDVKM. The CDR3 covers 14 residues. The CDR3 nucleotides read TGTGCCAGCGTCCCGGGGCAGTTTAATGAAAAACTGTTTTTT. As protein: CASVPGQFNEKLFF.

The chain couples TRBV9 to TRBJ2-1; 10 bases fit TRBD2. The CDR3 has 18 amino acids. Germline V gene lookup returns CDR1 SGDLS and CDR2 YYNGEE. V was clipped by 0 bases and J by 0 bases; unmatched bases: 6. The CDR3 sequence is CASSVGISGGSSYNEQFF. CDR3 in DNA: TGTGCCAGCAGCGTAGGGATTAGCGGGGGGAGCTCCTACAATGAGCAGTTCTTC.

This clonotype was detected a few times. This chain uses TRBV27 with TRBJ1-1; 9 nucleotides align to TRBD1. CDR1 is MNHEY, CDR2 SMNVEV, per germline (reference sequence). J lost 0 bases, V lost 4 bases, and 6 bases had no gene match. The CDR3 consists of 16 residues. CDR3 coding DNA: TGTGCCAGCAGTTCGTGGACAGGGGTTGTGAACACTGAAGCTTTCTTT. The encoded protein is CASSSWTGVVNTEAFF.

In its sample, this clonotype was seen a few times. The chain has TRBV20-1 and TRBJ2-7; tentatively, D is TRBD1 or TRBD2 (5 bases each). V lost 8 bases to trimming and J lost 3 bases, with 20 bases between them. The CDR3 contains 14 residues. CDR1 DFQATT and CDR2 SNEGSKA come from the germline V gene (reference sequence). CDR3 DNA sequence: TGCAGTAGGGGCCGCCGAGGGGTTGACTACGAGCAGTACTTC. Amino acid sequence: CSRGRRGVDYEQYF.

This clonotype was observed once. J is TRBJ2-3 and V is TRBV5-1, with D hard to call. V was trimmed by 0 bases and J by 2 bases, leaving 10 bases between them. Germline loops: CDR1 SGHRS, CDR2 YFSETQ. The CDR3 length is 15 residues. Here the CDR3 DNA reads TGCGCCAGCAGCTTGGAGGCAGGCCCCACAGATACGCAGTATTTT. Amino acid sequence: CASSLEAGPTDTQYF.

This chain joins TRBV28 and TRBJ1-1; 9 bases match TRBD1. The junction had 6 bases not matched to a gene; V was cut back by 6 bases and J by 1 base. The CDR3 consists of 15 residues. Per the germline V gene, CDR1 is MDHEN and CDR2 is SYDVKM. The CDR3 reads CASSPGTGPNTEAFF. The CDR3 DNA reads as TGTGCCAGCAGCCCCGGGACAGGGCCGAACACTGAAGCTTTCTTT.

The genes are TRBV6-4 and TRBJ2-4, with 7 nucleotides matching TRBD1. CDR3 size: 13 residues. V gave up 8 bases and J gave up 2 bases; unmatched junction bases: 3. Looked up from germline, CDR1 is MRHNA and CDR2 is SNTAGT. The CDR3 here is CASWGQSKNIQYF. CDR3 nucleotide sequence: TGTGCCAGCTGGGGACAGTCCAAAAACATTCAGTACTTC.

This chain uses TRBV2 with TRBJ1-1, with a possible D match to TRBD1 (5 bases). Germline-derived CDR1 and CDR2 are SNHLY and FYNNEI. V shed 6 bases and J shed 3 bases, with 14 bases lying between them. The CDR3 is 14 amino acids. The CDR3 coding sequence is TGTGCCAGCAGCGGGACGGCCTGGGACACTGAAGCTTTCTTT. Encoded protein: CASSGTAWDTEAFF. The whole variable domain, remainder taken from reference TRBV2 and TRBJ1-1, is EPEVTQTPSHQVTQMGQEVILRCVPISNHLYFYWYRQILGQKVEFLVSFYNNEISEKSEIFDDQFSVERPDGSNFTLKIRSTKLEDSAMYFCASSGTAWDTEAFFGQGTRLTVV.

Only a few counts were recorded for this clonotype. This rearrangement joins TRBV12-3 or TRBV12-4 to TRBJ1-2, with D perhaps matching TRBD1 (6 bases). The CDR3 covers 12 residues. Between the trimmed V and J ends, which lost 5 bases and 8 bases, there was a span of 12 bases. In DNA, the CDR3 is TGTGCCAGCAGTCGACAGGATCGCGGCTACACCTTC. Its protein product is CASSRQDRGYTF.

The chain links TRBV10-3 to TRBJ1-1; D remains ambiguous. V was pared by 8 bases and J by 4 bases, with 17 bases between. The CDR3 runs to 14 residues. Looked up from germline, CDR1 is ENHRY and CDR2 is SYGVKD. CDR3 coding DNA: TGTGCCATCGCCGCGGGCCTGGAGGTCACTGAAGCTTTCTTT. Its protein is CAIAAGLEVTEAFF.